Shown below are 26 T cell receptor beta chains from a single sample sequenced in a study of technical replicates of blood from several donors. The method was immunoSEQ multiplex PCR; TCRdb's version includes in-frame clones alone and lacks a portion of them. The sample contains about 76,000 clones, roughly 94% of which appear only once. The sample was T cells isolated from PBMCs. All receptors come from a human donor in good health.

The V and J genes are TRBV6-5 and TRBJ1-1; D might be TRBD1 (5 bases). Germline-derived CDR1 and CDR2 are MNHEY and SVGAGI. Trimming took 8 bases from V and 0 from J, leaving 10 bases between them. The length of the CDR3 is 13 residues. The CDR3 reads CASCGGLNTEAFF. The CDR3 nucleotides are TGTGCCAGCTGTGGGGGGTTGAACACTGAAGCTTTCTTT.

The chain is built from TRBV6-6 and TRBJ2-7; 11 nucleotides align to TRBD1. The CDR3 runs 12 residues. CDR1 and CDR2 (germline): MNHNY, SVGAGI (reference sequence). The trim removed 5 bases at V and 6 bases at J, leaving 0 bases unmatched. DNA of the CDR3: TGTGCCAGCAGTGGGACAGGGGGCGAGCAGTACTTC. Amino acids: CASSGTGGEQYF.

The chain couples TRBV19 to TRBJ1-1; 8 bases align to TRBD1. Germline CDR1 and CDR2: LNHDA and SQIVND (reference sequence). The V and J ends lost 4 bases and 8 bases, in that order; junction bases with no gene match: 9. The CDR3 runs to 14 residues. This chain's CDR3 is CASSRSGGSAEAFF. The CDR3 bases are TGTGCCAGTAGTAGGTCAGGGGGCTCTGCGGAAGCTTTCTTT. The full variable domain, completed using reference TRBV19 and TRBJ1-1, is DGGITQSPKYLFRKEGQNVTLSCEQNLNHDAMYWYRQDPGQGLRLIYYSQIVNDFQKGDIAEGYSVSREKKESFPLTVTSAQKNPTAFYLCASSRSGGSAEAFFGQGTRLTVV.

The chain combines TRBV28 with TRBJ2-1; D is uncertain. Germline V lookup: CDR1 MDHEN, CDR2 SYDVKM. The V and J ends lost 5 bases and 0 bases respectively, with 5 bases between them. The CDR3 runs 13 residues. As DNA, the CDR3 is TGTGCCAGCAGTGGCGGCTCCTACAATGAGCAGTTCTTC. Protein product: CASSGGSYNEQFF.

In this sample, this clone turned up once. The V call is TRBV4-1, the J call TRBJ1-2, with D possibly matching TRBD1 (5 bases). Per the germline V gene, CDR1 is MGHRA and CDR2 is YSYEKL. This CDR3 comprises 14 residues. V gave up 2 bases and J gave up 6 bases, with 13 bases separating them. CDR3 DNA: TGCGCCAGCAGCCAATTTGACACAGGCAATGGCTACACCTTC. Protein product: CASSQFDTGNGYTF.

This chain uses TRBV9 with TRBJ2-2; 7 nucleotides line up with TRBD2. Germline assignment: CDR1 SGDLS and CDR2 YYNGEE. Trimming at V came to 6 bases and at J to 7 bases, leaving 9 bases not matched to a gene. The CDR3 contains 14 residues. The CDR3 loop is CASTPWGEGGELFF. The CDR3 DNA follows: TGTGCCAGCACGCCGTGGGGGGAGGGCGGGGAGCTGTTTTTT.

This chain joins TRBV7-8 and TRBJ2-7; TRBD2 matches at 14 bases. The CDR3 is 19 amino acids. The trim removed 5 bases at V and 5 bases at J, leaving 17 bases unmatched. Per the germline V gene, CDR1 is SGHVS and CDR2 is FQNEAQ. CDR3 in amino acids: CASSAVPGTSGSRFHEQYF. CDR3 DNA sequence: TGTGCCAGCAGCGCAGTCCCCGGGACTAGCGGGAGTAGGTTCCACGAGCAGTACTTC.

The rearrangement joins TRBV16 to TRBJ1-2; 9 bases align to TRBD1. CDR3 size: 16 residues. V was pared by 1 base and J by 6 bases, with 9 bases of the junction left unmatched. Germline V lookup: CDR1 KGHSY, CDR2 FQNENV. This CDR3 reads CASSQWDRAIKDGYTF. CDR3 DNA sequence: TGTGCCAGCAGCCAATGGGACAGGGCCATTAAAGATGGCTACACCTTC.

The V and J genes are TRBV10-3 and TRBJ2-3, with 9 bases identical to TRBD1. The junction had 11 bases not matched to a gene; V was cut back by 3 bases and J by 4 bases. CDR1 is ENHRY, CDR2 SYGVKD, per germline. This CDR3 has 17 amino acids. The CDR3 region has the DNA TGTGCCATCAGTGATAAGGGACAGGGAGTCGAGGCAGATACGCAGTATTTT. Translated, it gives CAISDKGQGVEADTQYF.

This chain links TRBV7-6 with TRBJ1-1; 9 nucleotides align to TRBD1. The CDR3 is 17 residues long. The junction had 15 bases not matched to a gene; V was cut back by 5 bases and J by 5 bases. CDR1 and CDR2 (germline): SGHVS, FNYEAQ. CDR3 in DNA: TGTGCCAGCAGCCCACGGACAGGGGACCCCTCCGGGACTGAAGCTTTCTTT. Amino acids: CASSPRTGDPSGTEAFF. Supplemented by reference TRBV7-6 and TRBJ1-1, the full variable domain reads GAGVSQSPRYKVTKRGQDVALRCDPISGHVSLYWYRQALGQGPEFLTYFNYEAQQDKSGLPNDRFSAERPEGSISTLTIQRTEQRDSAMYRCASSPRTGDPSGTEAFFGQGTRLTVV.

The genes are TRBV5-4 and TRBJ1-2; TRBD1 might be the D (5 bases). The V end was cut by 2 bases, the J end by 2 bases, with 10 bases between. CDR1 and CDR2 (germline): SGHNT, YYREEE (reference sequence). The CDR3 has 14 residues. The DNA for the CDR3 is TGTGCCAGCAGCTTCACGGGGGTAAACTATGGCTACACCTTC. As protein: CASSFTGVNYGYTF. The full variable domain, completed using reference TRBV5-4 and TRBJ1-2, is ETGVTQSPTHLIKTRGQQVTLRCSSQSGHNTVSWYQQALGQGPQFIFQYYREEENGRGNFPPRFSGLQFPNYSSELNVNALELDDSALYLCASSFTGVNYGYTFGSGTRLTVV.

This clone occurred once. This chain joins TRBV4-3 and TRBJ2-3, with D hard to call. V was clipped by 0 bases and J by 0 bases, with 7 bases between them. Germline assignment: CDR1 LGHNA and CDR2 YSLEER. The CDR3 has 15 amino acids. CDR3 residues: CASSQDWRSTDTQYF. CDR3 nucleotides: TGCGCCAGCAGCCAAGATTGGCGGAGCACAGATACGCAGTATTTT.

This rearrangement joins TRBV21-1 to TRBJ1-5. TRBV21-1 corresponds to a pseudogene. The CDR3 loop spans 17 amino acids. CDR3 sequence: CATQRGGSGYSNQPQHF. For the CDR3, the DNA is TGTGCCACCCAGAGGGGAGGGTCAGGATATAGCAATCAGCCCCAGCATTTT.

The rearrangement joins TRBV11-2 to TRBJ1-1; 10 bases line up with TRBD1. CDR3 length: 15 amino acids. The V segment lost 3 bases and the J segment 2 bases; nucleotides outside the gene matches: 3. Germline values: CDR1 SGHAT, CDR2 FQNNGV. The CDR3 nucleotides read TGTGCCAGCAGCTTGGACAGGGGGGTCAACACTGAAGCTTTCTTT. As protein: CASSLDRGVNTEAFF.

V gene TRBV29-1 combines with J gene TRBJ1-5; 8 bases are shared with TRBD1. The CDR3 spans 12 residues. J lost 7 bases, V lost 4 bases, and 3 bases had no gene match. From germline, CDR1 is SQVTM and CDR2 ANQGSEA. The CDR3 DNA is TGCAGCGTTGGACAGGGGAGGCAGCCCCAGCATTTT. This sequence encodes CSVGQGRQPQHF.

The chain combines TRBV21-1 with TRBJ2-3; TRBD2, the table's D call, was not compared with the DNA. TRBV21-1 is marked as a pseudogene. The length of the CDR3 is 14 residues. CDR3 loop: CASSKAGSVDTQYF. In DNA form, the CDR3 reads TGTGCCAGCAGCAAAGCCGGAAGCGTCGATACGCAGTATTTT.

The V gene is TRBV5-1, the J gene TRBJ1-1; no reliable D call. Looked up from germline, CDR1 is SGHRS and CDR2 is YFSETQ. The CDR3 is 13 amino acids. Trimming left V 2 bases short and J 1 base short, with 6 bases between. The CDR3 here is CASSFSRNTEAFF. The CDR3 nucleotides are TGCGCCAGCAGCTTTAGTAGGAACACTGAAGCTTTCTTT. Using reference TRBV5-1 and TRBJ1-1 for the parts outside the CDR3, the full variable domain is KAGVTQTPRYLIKTRGQQVTLSCSPISGHRSVSWYQQTPGQGLQFLFEYFSETQRNKGNFPGRFSGRQFSNSRSEMNVSTLELGDSALYLCASSFSRNTEAFFGQGTRLTVV.

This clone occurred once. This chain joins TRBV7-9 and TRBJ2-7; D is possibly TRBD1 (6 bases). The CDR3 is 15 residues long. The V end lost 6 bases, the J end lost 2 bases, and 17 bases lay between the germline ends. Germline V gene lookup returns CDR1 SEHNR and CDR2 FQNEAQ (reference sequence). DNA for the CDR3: TGTGCCAGCAGGGGGTGGGGGACATCTACCTACGAGCAGTACTTC. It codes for CASRGWGTSTYEQYF.

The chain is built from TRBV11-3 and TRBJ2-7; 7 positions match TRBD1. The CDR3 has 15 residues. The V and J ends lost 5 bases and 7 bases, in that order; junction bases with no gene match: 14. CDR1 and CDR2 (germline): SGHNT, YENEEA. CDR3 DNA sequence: TGTGCCAGCAGCAGTCCGATGGACAGGTTTTATGAGCAGTACTTC. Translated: CASSSPMDRFYEQYF.

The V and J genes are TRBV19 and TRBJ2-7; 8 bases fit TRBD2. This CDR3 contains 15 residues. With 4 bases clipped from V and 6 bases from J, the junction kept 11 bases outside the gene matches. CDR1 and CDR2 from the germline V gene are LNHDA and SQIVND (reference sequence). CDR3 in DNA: TGTGCCAGTAGTACTCCCGGAGCGGGAGTACGCGAGCAGTACTTC. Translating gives CASSTPGAGVREQYF. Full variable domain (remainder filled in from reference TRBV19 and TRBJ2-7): DGGITQSPKYLFRKEGQNVTLSCEQNLNHDAMYWYRQDPGQGLRLIYYSQIVNDFQKGDIAEGYSVSREKKESFPLTVTSAQKNPTAFYLCASSTPGAGVREQYFGPGTRLTVT.

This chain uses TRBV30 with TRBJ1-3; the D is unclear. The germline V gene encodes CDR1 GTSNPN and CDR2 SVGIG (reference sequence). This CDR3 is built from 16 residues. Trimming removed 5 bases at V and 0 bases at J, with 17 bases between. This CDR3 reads CAWFTYDGDSGNTIYF. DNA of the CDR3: TGTGCCTGGTTTACATACGACGGGGACTCTGGAAACACCATATATTTT.

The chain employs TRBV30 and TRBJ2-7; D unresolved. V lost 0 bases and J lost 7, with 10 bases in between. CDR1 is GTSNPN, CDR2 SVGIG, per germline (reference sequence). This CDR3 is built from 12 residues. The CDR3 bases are TGTGCCTGGAGTGTACCGGCGGCGGAGCAGTACTTC. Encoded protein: CAWSVPAAEQYF.

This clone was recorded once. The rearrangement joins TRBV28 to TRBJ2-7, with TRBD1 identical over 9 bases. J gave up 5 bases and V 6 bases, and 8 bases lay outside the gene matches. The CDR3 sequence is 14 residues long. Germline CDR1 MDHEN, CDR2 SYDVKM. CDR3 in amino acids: CASRWDRVSHEQYF. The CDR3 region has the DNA TGTGCCAGCAGATGGGACAGGGTTTCCCACGAGCAGTACTTC.

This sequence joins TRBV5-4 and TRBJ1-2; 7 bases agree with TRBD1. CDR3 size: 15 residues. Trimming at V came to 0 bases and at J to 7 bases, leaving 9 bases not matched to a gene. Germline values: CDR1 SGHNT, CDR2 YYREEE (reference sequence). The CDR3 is CASSLARGAVGGYTF. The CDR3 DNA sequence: TGTGCCAGCAGCTTGGCCAGGGGGGCGGTTGGTGGCTACACCTTC. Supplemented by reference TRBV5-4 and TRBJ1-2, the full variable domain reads ETGVTQSPTHLIKTRGQQVTLRCSSQSGHNTVSWYQQALGQGPQFIFQYYREEENGRGNFPPRFSGLQFPNYSSELNVNALELDDSALYLCASSLARGAVGGYTFGSGTRLTVV.

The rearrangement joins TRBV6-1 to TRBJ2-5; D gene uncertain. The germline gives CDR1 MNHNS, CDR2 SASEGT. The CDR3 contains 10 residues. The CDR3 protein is CALTMETQYF. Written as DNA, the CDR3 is TGTGCGCTAACGATGGAGACCCAGTACTTC.

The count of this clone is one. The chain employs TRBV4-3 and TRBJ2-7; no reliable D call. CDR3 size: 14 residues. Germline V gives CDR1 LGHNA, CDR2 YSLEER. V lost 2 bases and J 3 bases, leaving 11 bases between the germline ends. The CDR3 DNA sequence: TGCGCCAGCAGCCAATCCTATCAAAGCTACGAGCAGTACTTC. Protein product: CASSQSYQSYEQYF.